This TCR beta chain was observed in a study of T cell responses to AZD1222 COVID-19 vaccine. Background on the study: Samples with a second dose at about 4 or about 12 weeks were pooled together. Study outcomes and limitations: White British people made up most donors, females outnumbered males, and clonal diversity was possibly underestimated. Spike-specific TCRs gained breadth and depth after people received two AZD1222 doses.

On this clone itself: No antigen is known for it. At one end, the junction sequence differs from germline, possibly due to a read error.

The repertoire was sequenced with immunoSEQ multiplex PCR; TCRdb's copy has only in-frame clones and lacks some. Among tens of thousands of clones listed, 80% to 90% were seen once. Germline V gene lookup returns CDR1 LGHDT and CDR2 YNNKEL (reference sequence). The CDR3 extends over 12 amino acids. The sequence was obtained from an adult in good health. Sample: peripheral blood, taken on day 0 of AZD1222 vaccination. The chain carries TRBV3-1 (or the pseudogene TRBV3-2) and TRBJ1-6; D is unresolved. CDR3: CASSKDNSPLHF. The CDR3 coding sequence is TGTGCCAGCAGCAAAGATAATTCACCCCTCCACTTT.